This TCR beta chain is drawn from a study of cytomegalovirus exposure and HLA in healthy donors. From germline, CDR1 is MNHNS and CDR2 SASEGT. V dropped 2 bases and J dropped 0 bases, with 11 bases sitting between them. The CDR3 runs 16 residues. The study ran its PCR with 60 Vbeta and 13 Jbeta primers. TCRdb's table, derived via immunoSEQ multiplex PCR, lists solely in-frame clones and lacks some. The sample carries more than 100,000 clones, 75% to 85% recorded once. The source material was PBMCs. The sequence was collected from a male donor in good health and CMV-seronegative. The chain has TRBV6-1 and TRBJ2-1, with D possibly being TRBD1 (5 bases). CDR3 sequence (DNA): TGTGCCAGCAGTGAATTTTCCAGGGTCTCCTACAATGAGCAGTTCTTC. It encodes CASSEFSRVSYNEQFF.